This TCR beta chain came from a study of OX40 agonist ivuxolimab in advanced cancers. Looking at the study overall: The costimulatory receptor OX40 (CD134) was targeted by ivuxolimab, a fully human IgG2 agonistic monoclonal antibody. Of the 50 to 55 dose-escalation patients, hepatocellular carcinoma was present in roughly 19, melanoma in approximately 15, renal cell carcinoma in 9 and head and neck cancer in 9. Intravenous ivuxolimab was administered to patients every 2 weeks at six dose levels: 0.01, 0.1, 0.3, 1.5, 3 and 10 mg/kg. Peripheral TCRbeta sequencing aimed to test whether ivuxolimab altered TCR sequence diversity and caused clonal T-cell expansion. Partial responses occurred in three dose-escalation patients, of whom one had hepatocellular carcinoma and two had cutaneous melanoma. Prior anti-PD-1, anti-PD-L1 or anti-CTLA-4 therapy was permitted, and 30% to 50% of dose-escalation patients had received checkpoint inhibitors. The paper covers the monotherapy dose-escalation part of the phase I ivuxolimab trial, which included N ≈ 57 patients. In the dose-escalation cohort, more than 75% of patients were male, and the mean age was around 60 years, with a range of roughly 20 to 85.

CDR1 and CDR2 were assigned from the germline V gene (reference sequence) as LNHNV and YYDKDF. V has 3 bases trimmed and J has 1 base trimmed; junction bases matching no gene number 7. Inclusive of the bounding cysteine and phenylalanine, the CDR3 is 18 residues long. Only CDR3 DNA remains: 54 bases, in frame from the first base. The paper's findings and limits, for the study overall: Low levels of normalized T-cell clonal expansion were also seen in some patients who did not respond. In partial responders in the 0.1-3.0 mg/kg groups, normalized peripheral clonal expansion was found to be among the lowest, especially among CD8+ T cells. At doses from 0.1 to 3.0 mg/kg, clonal expansion was seen in both CD4+ and CD8+ blood T cells between baseline and week 6. Antigen specificity was not determined for the clonally expanded peripheral T cells. After ivuxolimab, CD8+ T cells had more expanded clones than CD4+ T cells on average.

Genomic DNA was extracted from sorted cells for sequencing of the TCRbeta CDR3 region. The immunoSEQ Assay was used to sequence the TCRbeta CDR3 regions. The table was pulled from immuneACCESS by TCRdb, which kept in-frame rearrangements only. Such tables lose some clones; where checked, under half of the loss comes from unresolved V genes, and the rest has no known cause. For this sample there are some 50,000 clones; 83% appear just once. Jointly, the top ten make up approximately 2.8% of the sample. The trial excluded patients who had a history of autoimmune disease or were on systemic immunosuppression. Peripheral blood for TCR sequencing was collected from all dose cohorts at baseline, on cycle 4 day 1, and on cycle 7 day 1. Samples were obtained from an open-label, multicenter, first-in-human phase I dose-escalation trial of ivuxolimab. Adults with locally advanced or metastatic melanoma, renal cell, hepatocellular, or head and neck squamous cell carcinoma were enrolled in the trial. Before TCR sequencing, CD4+ T cells and CD8+ T cells from peripheral blood were sorted into separate populations.

On this clone itself: The antigen it binds to is not known. Per-base qualities were not stored, and no clone one base away is much larger.

The material sequenced was CD4+ or CD8+ T cells sorted from blood, taken in a trial of the OX40 agonist ivuxolimab. The V gene is TRBV15 and the J gene is TRBJ1-4, with 11 junctional bases fitting TRBD1. This receptor was identified in an adult with an advanced solid tumor such as melanoma, head and neck, liver or kidney cancer. The base sequence is TGTGCCACCAGCAGGGGGACAGGGGGGACCCGAACTAATGAAAAACTGTTTTTT. Translated, it reads CATSRGTGGTRTNEKLFF.